Presented here are 23 T cell receptor beta chains from one specimen sequenced in a study of blood T cell repertoires in COVID-19. Data came from immunoSEQ multiplex PCR; TCRdb stores just in-frame clones and leaves some out. The table lists about 180,000 clones, around 85% of them singletons, with around 7% in the top ten. Sequencing used peripheral blood. The receptors were gathered from a man at least 80 years old with COVID-19, enrolled during active disease.

The genes are TRBV10-3 and TRBJ2-5, with D maybe TRBD1 (6 bases). Trimming pared 0 bases from V and 1 base from J, leaving 12 bases between. The CDR3 has 16 amino acids. Looked up from germline, CDR1 is ENHRY and CDR2 is SYGVKD. CDR3 in DNA: TGTGCCATCAGTGAGTCACAGGGCGGACGCCAAGAGACCCAGTACTTC. Translation gives CAISESQGGRQETQYF.

This clone was observed a single time. Compared with germline, one end of the junction differs, possibly owing to a read error. The CDR3: CATSRGTGRSNEQFF. CDR3 coding DNA: TGTGCCACCAGTAGAGGGACAGGGAGGAGCAATGAGCAGTTCTTC. The V call is TRBV15, the J call TRBJ2-1; the match to TRBD1 covers 9 bases. Germline CDR1 reads LNHNV; CDR2 reads YYDKDF (reference sequence). The CDR3 has 15 residues.

This clone was recorded once. The J gene is TRBJ2-5, the V gene TRBV9, with a weak D call TRBD2 (5 bases). The V gene's germline CDR1 is SGDLS and CDR2 YYNGEE. This CDR3 spans 12 amino acids. The V gene lost 4 bases and the J gene lost 2 bases, with 6 bases spanning the gap. CDR3 in amino acids: CASSSGQETQYF. CDR3 DNA: TGTGCCAGCAGCTCGGGGCAAGAGACCCAGTACTTC.

In this sample, this clone turned up once. The chain employs TRBV10-3 and TRBJ1-1; possibly TRBD1 for D (6 bases). Germline CDR1 ENHRY, CDR2 SYGVKD. There are 13 residues in the CDR3. Trimming removed 7 bases from V and 3 bases from J, with 12 bases in between. CDR3 coding DNA: TGTGCCATCAATCACCGACAGGACACTGAAGCTTTCTTT. It codes for CAINHRQDTEAFF.

The V gene is TRBV6-2 or TRBV6-3, the J gene TRBJ1-2; no definite D call. The V end lost 3 bases, the J end lost 1 base, and 6 bases lay between the germline ends. From germline, CDR1 is MNHEY and CDR2 SVGEGT. The CDR3 contains 13 residues. The CDR3 DNA reads as TGTGCCAGCAGTTATAGAATTAACTATGGCTACACCTTC. This sequence encodes CASSYRINYGYTF.

This clone has only one observation. As DNA, the CDR3 is TGTGCCAGCAGCTCGACAAAGACGAACACTGAAGCTTTCTTT. Amino acids: CASSSTKTNTEAFF. This chain links TRBV5-4 with TRBJ1-1; D not resolved. Deletions cut 3 bases from V and 1 base from J, with 10 bases between. The CDR3 consists of 14 residues. The germline gives CDR1 SGHNT, CDR2 YYREEE (reference sequence).

The chain recombines TRBV5-6 with TRBJ1-1; D unclear. CDR1 SGHDT and CDR2 YYEEEE come from the germline V gene. V was shortened by 4 bases and J by 10 bases, with 14 bases between the two germline ends. The CDR3 consists of 12 residues. CDR3 nucleotides: TGTGCCAGCAGCGGATTCCCGGGTGCAGCTTTCTTT. Translated: CASSGFPGAAFF.

This rearrangement joins TRBV7-2 to TRBJ2-1, with 12 bases aligning to TRBD2. Germline V gene lookup returns CDR1 SGHTA and CDR2 FQGNSA. The V gene end was trimmed by 4 bases and the J gene end by 4 bases; junction bases not matched to a gene: 5. The CDR3 is 16 amino acids. This chain's CDR3 is CASSSTGTSGYNEQFF. The CDR3 DNA sequence: TGTGCCAGCAGCTCAACCGGGACTAGCGGGTACAATGAGCAGTTCTTC.

Written as DNA, the CDR3 is TGTGCCAGCAGTTTTCCGACTAGCGGGGGGCGCTACGAGCAGTACTTC. Translation gives CASSFPTSGGRYEQYF. The rearrangement uses TRBV27 and TRBJ2-7; 13 positions agree with TRBD2. This CDR3 has 16 amino acids. Germline V gene lookup returns CDR1 MNHEY and CDR2 SMNVEV (reference sequence). V lost 3 bases and J lost 3; bases outside the gene matches: 5.

V usage is TRBV28 and J usage is TRBJ2-3, with a weak D call TRBD2 (5 bases). V was trimmed by 5 bases and J by 9 bases, leaving 12 bases between them. Germline assignment: CDR1 MDHEN and CDR2 SYDVKM. CDR3 length: 12 amino acids. The DNA of the CDR3 is TGTGCCAGCAGTAACGAGAGAGGGACGCAGTATTTT. Translation: CASSNERGTQYF.

The chain couples TRBV2 to TRBJ1-2, with 8 bases fitting TRBD1. The trim removed 9 bases at V and 6 bases at J, leaving 15 bases unmatched. Germline CDR1 and CDR2: SNHLY and FYNNEI. CDR3 length: 15 amino acids. The CDR3 is CASQVQGARKNGYTF. Written as DNA, the CDR3 is TGTGCCAGTCAGGTGCAGGGGGCGCGGAAAAATGGCTACACCTTC. The full variable domain, with the rest looked up from reference TRBV2 and TRBJ1-2, is EPEVTQTPSHQVTQMGQEVILRCVPISNHLYFYWYRQILGQKVEFLVSFYNNEISEKSEIFDDQFSVERPDGSNFTLKIRSTKLEDSAMYFCASQVQGARKNGYTFGSGTRLTVV.

This CDR3 is CASSPGTEAFF. The CDR3 DNA reads TGCGCCAGCAGCCCGGGGACTGAAGCTTTCTTT. The genes are TRBV5-1 and TRBJ1-1; D unclear. Germline V gives CDR1 SGHRS, CDR2 YFSETQ. V lost 4 bases, J lost 5 bases, and 6 bases lay in between. This CDR3 has 11 amino acids.

The rearrangement joins TRBV6-1 to TRBJ1-5; D not resolved. Germline CDR1 is MNHNS and CDR2 is SASEGT. V lost 2 bases and J 7 bases, leaving 6 bases between the germline ends. The CDR3 covers 12 residues. CDR3 residues: CASSEQYQPQHF. Here the CDR3 DNA reads TGTGCCAGCAGTGAACAGTACCAGCCCCAGCATTTT.

V and J are TRBV29-1 and TRBJ1-1; D not certain. Germline values: CDR1 SQVTM, CDR2 ANQGSEA. This CDR3 contains 13 residues. V shed 4 bases and J shed 6 bases, with 15 bases lying between them. CDR3 region: CSVVGGGVAEAFF. CDR3 nucleotides: TGCAGCGTTGTAGGTGGTGGAGTTGCTGAAGCTTTCTTT.

This clone was seen a single time. The chain employs TRBV7-2 and TRBJ1-4; maybe TRBD1 (5 bases). The CDR3 is 14 amino acids. In germline, CDR1 is SGHTA, CDR2 FQGNSA. The germline V and J ends were trimmed by 6 bases and 7 bases, with 15 bases remaining between them. Here the CDR3 DNA reads TGTGCCAGCAGGGCGGGGGGTTTGTCTGAAAAACTGTTTTTT. Protein: CASRAGGLSEKLFF. The full variable domain, its missing parts supplied by reference TRBV7-2 and TRBJ1-4, is GAGVSQSPSNKVTEKGKDVELRCDPISGHTALYWYRQSLGQGLEFLIYFQGNSAPDKSGLPSDRFSAERTGGSVSTLTIQRTQQEDSAVYLCASRAGGLSEKLFFGSGTQLSVL.

The count of this clone is one. The rearrangement links TRBV10-1 to TRBJ1-3; D might be TRBD1 (6 bases). Germline V CDR1 and CDR2: WNHNN, SYGVQD (reference sequence). The V end lost 0 bases, the J end lost 1 base, and 7 bases lay between the germline ends. This CDR3 is 15 amino acids long. The CDR3 DNA follows: TGCGCCAGCAGTGAGTCGGGGACATCTGGAAACACCATATATTTT. This translates into CASSESGTSGNTIYF.

CDR3 protein: CASSQAGARGYTF. The CDR3 DNA is TGCGCCAGCAGCCAAGCAGGGGCCCGGGGCTACACCTTC. This chain links TRBV4-1 with TRBJ1-2; a weak D match, TRBD1 (6 bases). V gave up 1 base and J gave up 8 bases, with 11 bases separating them. Germline CDR1 MGHRA, CDR2 YSYEKL. This CDR3 spans 13 amino acids.

V gene TRBV2 combines with J gene TRBJ1-5; 8 bases are a match to TRBD1. This CDR3 has 13 amino acids. Germline CDR1 reads SNHLY; CDR2 reads FYNNEI. The V gene end was trimmed by 5 bases and the J gene end by 7 bases; junction bases not matched to a gene: 4. The CDR3 region has the DNA TGTGCCAGCAGTCTTACAGGGGGACAGCCCCAGCATTTT. Translated: CASSLTGGQPQHF.

CDR3 amino acids: CASSQGLAGADTQYF. The CDR3 nucleotides read TGTGCCAGCAGCCAGGGACTAGCGGGGGCAGATACGCAGTATTTT. The chain employs TRBV3-1 (or the pseudogene TRBV3-2) and TRBJ2-3; TRBD2 matches 14 bases. Germline trimming cut 3 bases from V and 4 bases from J; bases unmatched to any gene: 0. CDR1 and CDR2 (germline): LGHDT, YNNKEL (reference sequence). This CDR3 is 15 amino acids long.

The rearrangement links TRBV5-4 to TRBJ2-2; 10 nucleotides match TRBD2. Germline lookup yields CDR1 SGHNT and CDR2 YYREEE (reference sequence). V was pared by 1 base and J by 1 base, with 4 bases of the junction left unmatched. The CDR3 extends over 17 amino acids. The CDR3 coding sequence is TGTGCCAGCAGCTTGCCTAGCGGGGGCCAGAACACCGGGGAGCTGTTTTTT. This encodes CASSLPSGGQNTGELFF.

This chain connects TRBV28 to TRBJ2-2; 10 bases are shared with TRBD1. Germline values: CDR1 MDHEN, CDR2 SYDVKM. The V segment lost 3 bases and the J segment 0 bases; nucleotides outside the gene matches: 7. This CDR3 has 18 residues. The CDR3 reads CASSLDLGTGANTGELFF. The CDR3 nucleotides read TGTGCCAGCAGTTTGGATCTGGGGACAGGGGCGAACACCGGGGAGCTGTTTTTT. Based on the CDR3 plus reference TRBV28 and TRBJ2-2, the full variable domain is DVKVTQSSRYLVKRTGEKVFLECVQDMDHENMFWYRQDPGLGLRLIYFSYDVKMKEKGDIPEGYSVSREKKERFSLILESASTNQTSMYLCASSLDLGTGANTGELFFGEGSRLTVL.

The chain couples TRBV6-1 to TRBJ1-2; 7 bases fit TRBD1. The V gene's germline CDR1 is MNHNS and CDR2 SASEGT. The CDR3 spans 14 residues. With 2 bases clipped from V and 4 bases from J, the junction kept 4 bases outside the gene matches. The DNA for the CDR3 is TGTGCCAGCAGTGAAATTTCAGGGGGCTATGGCTACACCTTC. Protein sequence: CASSEISGGYGYTF.

The V gene is TRBV5-1, the J gene TRBJ1-4, with 8 bases that match TRBD1. CDR3 size: 15 residues. The germline CDR1 and CDR2 sequences are SGHRS and YFSETQ. V dropped 3 bases and J dropped 4; count of bases not matched to a gene: 5. The chain's CDR3 is CASSSTGADNEKLFF. CDR3 DNA sequence: TGCGCCAGCAGCTCGACAGGGGCGGATAATGAAAAACTGTTTTTT.